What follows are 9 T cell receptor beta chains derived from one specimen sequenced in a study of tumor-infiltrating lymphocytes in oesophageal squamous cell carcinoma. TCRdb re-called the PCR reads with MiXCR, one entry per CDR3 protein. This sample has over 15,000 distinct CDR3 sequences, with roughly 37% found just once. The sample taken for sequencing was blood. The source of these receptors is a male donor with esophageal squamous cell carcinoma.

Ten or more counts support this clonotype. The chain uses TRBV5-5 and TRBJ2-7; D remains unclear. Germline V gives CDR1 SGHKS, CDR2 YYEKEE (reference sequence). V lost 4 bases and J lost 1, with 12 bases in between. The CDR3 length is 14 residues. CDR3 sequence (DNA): TGTGCCAGCAGCCCTCCTTCGGGTTCCTACGAGCAGTACTTC. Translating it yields CASSPPSGSYEQYF.

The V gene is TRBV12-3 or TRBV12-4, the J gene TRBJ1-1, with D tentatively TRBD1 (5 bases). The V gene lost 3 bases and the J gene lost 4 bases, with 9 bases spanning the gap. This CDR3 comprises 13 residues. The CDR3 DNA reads TGTGCCAGCAGTTTGCGCCAGGGCACTGAAGCTTTCTTT. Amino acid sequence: CASSLRQGTEAFF.

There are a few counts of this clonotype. The CDR3 coding sequence is TGTGCCAGCAGTCCCCCGGGACTAGCCAAAGAGACCCAGTACTTC. Amino acids: CASSPPGLAKETQYF. V is TRBV7-8 and J is TRBJ2-5; 9 bases agree with TRBD2. The CDR3 has 15 residues. Germline lookup yields CDR1 SGHVS and CDR2 FQNEAQ. The trim removed 6 bases at V and 3 bases at J, leaving 8 bases unmatched.

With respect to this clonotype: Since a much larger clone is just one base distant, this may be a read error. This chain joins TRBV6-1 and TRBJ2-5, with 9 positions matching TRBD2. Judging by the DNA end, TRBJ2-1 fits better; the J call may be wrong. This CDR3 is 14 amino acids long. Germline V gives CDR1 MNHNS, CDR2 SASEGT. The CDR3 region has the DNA TGTGCCAGCAGTGAGGCTAGCGGGACCAACGAGCAGTTCTTC. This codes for CASSEASGTNEQFF.

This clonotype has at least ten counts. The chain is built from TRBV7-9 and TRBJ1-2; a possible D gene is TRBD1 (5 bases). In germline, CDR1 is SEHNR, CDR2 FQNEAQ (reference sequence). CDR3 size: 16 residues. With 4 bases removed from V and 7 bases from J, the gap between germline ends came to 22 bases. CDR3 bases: TGTGCCAGCAGCTACATCCTCGGGGGGGGGTTCCCTGGCTACACCTTC. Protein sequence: CASSYILGGGFPGYTF.

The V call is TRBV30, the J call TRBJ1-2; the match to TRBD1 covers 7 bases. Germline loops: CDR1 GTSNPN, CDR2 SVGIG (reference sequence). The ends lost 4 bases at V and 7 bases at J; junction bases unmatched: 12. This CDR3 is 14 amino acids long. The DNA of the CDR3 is TGTGCCTGGAATTTTCTAAAGGCAGGGGGTGGCTACACCTTC. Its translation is CAWNFLKAGGGYTF. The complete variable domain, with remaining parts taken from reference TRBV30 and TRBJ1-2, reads SQTIHQWPATLVQPVGSPLSLECTVEGTSNPNLYWYRQAAGRGLQLLFYSVGIGQISSEVPQNLSASRPQDRQFILSSKKLLLSDSGFYLCAWNFLKAGGGYTFGSGTRLTVV.

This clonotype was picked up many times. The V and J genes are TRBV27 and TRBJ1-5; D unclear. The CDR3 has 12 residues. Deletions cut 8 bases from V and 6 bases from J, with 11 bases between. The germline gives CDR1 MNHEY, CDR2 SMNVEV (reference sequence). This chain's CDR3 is CASGFRAQPQHF. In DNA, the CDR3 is TGTGCCAGCGGATTTCGGGCTCAGCCCCAGCATTTT.

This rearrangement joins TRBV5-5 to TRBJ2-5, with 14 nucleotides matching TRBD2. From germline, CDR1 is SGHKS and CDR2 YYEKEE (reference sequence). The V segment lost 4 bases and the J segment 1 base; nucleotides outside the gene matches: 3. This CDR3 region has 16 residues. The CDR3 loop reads CASSIGLAGGQETQYF. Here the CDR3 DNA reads TGTGCCAGCAGCATAGGACTAGCGGGAGGCCAAGAGACCCAGTACTTC.

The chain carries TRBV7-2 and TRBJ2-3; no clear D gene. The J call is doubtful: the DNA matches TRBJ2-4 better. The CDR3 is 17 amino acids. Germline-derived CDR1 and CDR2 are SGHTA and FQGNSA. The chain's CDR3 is CARCGPRPSDGQNIQYF. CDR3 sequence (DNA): TGTGCCAGGTGTGGCCCCCGCCCAAGTGACGGCCAAAACATTCAGTACTTC.